The entry below describes one T cell receptor (beta chain). This clone has just one count. Which antigen it targets is not known. No per-base quality is available; no much larger clone lies one base away. The donors were included in the validation cohort of around 120 subjects, a group kept apart from the roughly 670-subject first cohort. Library preparation used the immunoSEQ multiplex PCR assay. In the paper's pipeline: A statistical classification framework was built for diagnosing cytomegalovirus status from the catalog of TCR beta chain sequences. Sourced from immuneACCESS, this table was stored by TCRdb with only in-frame sequences that have V and J called. A share of the clones is absent; for the studies checked, an unresolved V gene accounts for under half, and the remainder has no known explanation. Clonal size and the V and J genes are those of that table, whereas D and trimming came from the DNA. The sample table holds some 150,000 clones, of which about 90% were seen once. Roughly 7.7% of the sample is in the top ten clones.

Its CDR3 holds 14 amino acids, cysteine through phenylalanine. Just CDR3 DNA is preserved here, 42 bases in frame from base 1. The germline V gene (reference sequence) sets CDR1 to PRHDT and CDR2 to FYEKMQ. Trimming leaves V shorter by 6 bases and J shorter by 5 bases, with the junction holding 6 bases beyond the gene matches. This sample is drawn from a study of cytomegalovirus exposure and HLA in healthy donors listed by TCRdb under 2017. For context, the study as a whole: A later analysis indicated that the 110 or so validation repertoires were generated on the platform also employed for the approximately 700 repertoires of the first cohort. The study combined high-throughput TCR immunosequencing, statistical association of individual TCRs with disease status, and machine learning to predict cytomegalovirus infection status. In addition to the first cohort of 650 to 750 subjects, a separate validation cohort of over 90 different subjects was used. The aim of the study was to test whether cataloging public T cell receptors could identify signatures of past pathogen exposure.

What the authors observed across the whole study: Most TCR sequences were observed very rarely across donors, whereas some public TCRs were present in many individuals. Of the cluster scores, around 95% were above 0 in a later analysis, which found that TCRs clustered in the first cohort also tended to co-occur in the 120 validation repertoires. The authors suggested that the approach could potentially be generalized to other disease states and immunological phenotypes. A total of around 150 TCR beta chains were listed by the study as associated with cytomegalovirus. In vitro tests confirmed that a few of the cytomegalovirus-associated TCR beta chains recognize cytomegalovirus antigens. All 120 or so repertoires were used to score co-occurrence in the validation cohort in a later analysis, because that analysis had no HLA typing for the cohort. Cytomegalovirus status was reported to be diagnosed by the classifier with high specificity and sensitivity in both the original and validation cohorts.

Sequences were obtained from PBMCs. The sequence was collected from a woman aged 18-29 years in good health and CMV-seropositive. The rearranged segments are TRBV13 and TRBJ1-5; TRBD1 lines up with 8 middle nucleotides. The CDR3 sequence is CASSSRGRDQPQHF. At the DNA level, the sequence is TGTGCCAGCAGTTCCAGGGGGCGCGATCAGCCCCAGCATTTT.